This T cell receptor beta chain stems from a study of T cells in Graves' hyperthyroidism and ophthalmopathy. This clonotype was counted only a few times. TCR beta CDR3 region amplification was performed from RNA transcripts. HTBI primers were employed in a first-round RT-PCR of the TCR CDR3. TCRdb called the multiplex PCR reads again in MiXCR, with one record for every CDR3 protein. The table has roughly 740,000 distinct CDR3 sequences, less than 20% seen once. Clinical symptoms, serum thyroxine, TRAb, thyroid ultrasound and orbital computed tomography established diagnosis. V lost 4 bases, J lost 4 bases, and 7 bases stayed unmatched. Germline loops: CDR1 SGHDT, CDR2 YYEEEE. The CDR3 has 14 amino acids.

This chain connects TRBV5-6 to TRBJ2-5; TRBD1 matches at 7 bases. Material: blood. The clonotype was recovered from a man aged 18 to 29 with Graves' hyperthyroidism. The CDR3 DNA follows: TGTGCCAGCAGCCCCGACAGGGCCGGAGAGACCCAGTACTTC. It is translated as CASSPDRAGETQYF.